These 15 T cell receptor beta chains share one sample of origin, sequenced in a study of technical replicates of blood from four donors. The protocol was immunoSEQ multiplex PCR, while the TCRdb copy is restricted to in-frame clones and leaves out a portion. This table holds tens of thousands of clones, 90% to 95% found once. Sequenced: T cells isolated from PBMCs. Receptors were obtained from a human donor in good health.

CDR3 nucleotide sequence: TGTGCCAGCTGGTGGGGCAGTCATAGCAATCAGCCCCAGCATTTT. Translation: CASWWGSHSNQPQHF. V is TRBV6-1 and J is TRBJ1-5; possible D gene TRBD1, 5 bases. In germline, CDR1 is MNHNS, CDR2 SASEGT. This CDR3 has 15 amino acids. Trimming stripped 8 bases from V and 0 bases from J, with 14 bases between.

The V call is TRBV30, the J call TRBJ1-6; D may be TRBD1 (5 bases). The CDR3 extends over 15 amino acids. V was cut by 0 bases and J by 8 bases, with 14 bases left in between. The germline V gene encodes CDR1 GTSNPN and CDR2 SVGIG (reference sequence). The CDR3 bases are TGTGCCTGGAGTGTACCCGACAGCTTTTATTCACCCCTCCACTTT. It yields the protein CAWSVPDSFYSPLHF.

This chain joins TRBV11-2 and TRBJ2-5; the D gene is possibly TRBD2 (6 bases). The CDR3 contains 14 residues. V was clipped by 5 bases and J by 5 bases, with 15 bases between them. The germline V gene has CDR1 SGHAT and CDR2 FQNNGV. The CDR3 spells CASSVGGTQETQYF. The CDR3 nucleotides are TGTGCCAGCAGCGTTGGGGGGACCCAGGAGACCCAGTACTTC. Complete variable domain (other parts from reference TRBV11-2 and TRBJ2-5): EAGVAQSPRYKIIEKRQSVAFWCNPISGHATLYWYQQILGQGPKLLIQFQNNGVVDDSQLPKDRFSAERLKGVDSTLKIQPAKLEDSAVYLCASSVGGTQETQYFGPGTRLLVL.

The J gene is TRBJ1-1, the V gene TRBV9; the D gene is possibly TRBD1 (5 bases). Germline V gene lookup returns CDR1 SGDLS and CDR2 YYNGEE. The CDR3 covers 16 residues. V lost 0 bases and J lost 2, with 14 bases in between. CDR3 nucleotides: TGTGCCAGCAGCGTAGGCTCTGGGGGGACCAACACTGAAGCTTTCTTT. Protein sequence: CASSVGSGGTNTEAFF.

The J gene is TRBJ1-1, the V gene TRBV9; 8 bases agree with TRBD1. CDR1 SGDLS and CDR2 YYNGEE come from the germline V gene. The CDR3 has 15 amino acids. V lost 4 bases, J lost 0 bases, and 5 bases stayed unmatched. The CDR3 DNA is TGTGCCAGCAGCCCGTCGGGACAGGTGAACACTGAAGCTTTCTTT. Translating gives CASSPSGQVNTEAFF.

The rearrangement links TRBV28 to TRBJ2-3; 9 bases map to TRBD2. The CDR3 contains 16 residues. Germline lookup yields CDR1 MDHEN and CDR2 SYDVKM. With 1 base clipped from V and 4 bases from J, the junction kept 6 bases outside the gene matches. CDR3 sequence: CASSLSGLAKSDTQYF. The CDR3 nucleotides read TGTGCCAGCAGTTTATCGGGACTAGCTAAATCAGATACGCAGTATTTT.

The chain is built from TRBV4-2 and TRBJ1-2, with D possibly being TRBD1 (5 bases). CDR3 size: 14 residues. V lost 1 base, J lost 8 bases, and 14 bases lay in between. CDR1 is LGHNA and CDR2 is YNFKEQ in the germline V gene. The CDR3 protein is CASSQVGQGFGYTF. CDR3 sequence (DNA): TGTGCCAGCAGCCAAGTTGGGCAGGGTTTCGGCTACACCTTC.

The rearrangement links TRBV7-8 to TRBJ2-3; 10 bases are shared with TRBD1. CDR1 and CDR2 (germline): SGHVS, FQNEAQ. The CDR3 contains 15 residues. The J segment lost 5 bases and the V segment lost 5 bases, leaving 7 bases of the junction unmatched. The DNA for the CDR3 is TGTGCCAGCAGCCCCCGGGACAGGGGCGGAGATACGCAGTATTTT. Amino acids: CASSPRDRGGDTQYF.

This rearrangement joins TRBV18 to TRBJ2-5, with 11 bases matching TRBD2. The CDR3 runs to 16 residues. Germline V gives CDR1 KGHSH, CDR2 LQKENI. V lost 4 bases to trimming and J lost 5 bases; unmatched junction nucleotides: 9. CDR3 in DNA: TGTGCCAGCTCACTATATAGCGGGAGGGCCGTCGAGACCCAGTACTTC. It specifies CASSLYSGRAVETQYF.

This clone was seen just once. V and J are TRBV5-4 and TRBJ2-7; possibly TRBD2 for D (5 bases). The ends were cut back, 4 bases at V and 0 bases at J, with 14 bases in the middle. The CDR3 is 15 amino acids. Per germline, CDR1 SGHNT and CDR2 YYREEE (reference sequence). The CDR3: CASSPRTSSSYEQYF. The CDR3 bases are TGTGCCAGCAGCCCGCGGACTTCTAGCTCCTACGAGCAGTACTTC.

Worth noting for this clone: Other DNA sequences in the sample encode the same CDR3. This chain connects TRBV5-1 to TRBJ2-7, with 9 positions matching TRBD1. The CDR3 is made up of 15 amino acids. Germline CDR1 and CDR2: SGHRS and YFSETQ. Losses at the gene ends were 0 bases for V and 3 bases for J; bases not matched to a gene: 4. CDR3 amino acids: CASSLEVTGGYEQYF. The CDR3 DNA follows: TGCGCCAGCAGCTTGGAGGTGACAGGGGGCTACGAGCAGTACTTC.

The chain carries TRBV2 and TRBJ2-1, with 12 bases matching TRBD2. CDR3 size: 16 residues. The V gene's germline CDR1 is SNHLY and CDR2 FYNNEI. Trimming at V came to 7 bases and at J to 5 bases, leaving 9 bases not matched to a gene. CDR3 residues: CASTRLAGGPNNEQFF. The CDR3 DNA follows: TGTGCCAGCACCAGGCTAGCGGGAGGGCCCAACAATGAGCAGTTCTTC. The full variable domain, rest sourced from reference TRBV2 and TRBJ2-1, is EPEVTQTPSHQVTQMGQEVILRCVPISNHLYFYWYRQILGQKVEFLVSFYNNEISEKSEIFDDQFSVERPDGSNFTLKIRSTKLEDSAMYFCASTRLAGGPNNEQFFGPGTRLTVL.

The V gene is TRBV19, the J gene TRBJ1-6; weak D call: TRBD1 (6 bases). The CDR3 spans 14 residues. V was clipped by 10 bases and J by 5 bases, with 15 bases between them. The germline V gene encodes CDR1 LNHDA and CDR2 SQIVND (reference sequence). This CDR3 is CATGEGVDNSPLHF. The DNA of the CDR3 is TGTGCCACTGGGGAGGGGGTCGATAATTCACCCCTCCACTTT.

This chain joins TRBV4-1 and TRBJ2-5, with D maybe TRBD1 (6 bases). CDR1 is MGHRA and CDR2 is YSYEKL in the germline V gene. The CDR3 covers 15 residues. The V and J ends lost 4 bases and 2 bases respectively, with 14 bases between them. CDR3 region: CASSLITGQQETQYF. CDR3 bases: TGCGCCAGCAGCCTTATTACCGGACAGCAAGAGACCCAGTACTTC.

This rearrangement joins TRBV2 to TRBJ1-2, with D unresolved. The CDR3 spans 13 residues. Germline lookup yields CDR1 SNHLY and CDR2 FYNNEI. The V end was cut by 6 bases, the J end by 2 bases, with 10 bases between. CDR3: CASRPGLNYGYTF. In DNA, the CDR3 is TGTGCCAGCAGACCAGGATTAAACTATGGCTACACCTTC.